Each of the 29 T cell receptor beta chains below was sequenced from the same sample in a study of blood T cell repertoires in COVID-19. Produced via immunoSEQ multiplex PCR; TCRdb's table is partial and in-frame only. The table lists 88,000 or so clones, approximately 86% of them singletons. Sequenced: peripheral blood. These receptors were taken from a man aged 60 to 75 with acute or convalescent COVID-19.

The rearrangement uses TRBV6-1 and TRBJ1-1, with a weak D call TRBD1 (5 bases). The V gene's germline CDR1 is MNHNS and CDR2 SASEGT. V lost 1 base and J lost 11, with 14 bases in between. The CDR3 has 13 residues. CDR3 protein: CASSEERGPGAFF. In DNA, the CDR3 is TGTGCCAGCAGTGAAGAGCGGGGCCCTGGGGCTTTCTTT.

The chain joins TRBV6-5 to TRBJ1-4; 9 bases are shared with TRBD1. Germline trimming cut 4 bases from V and 11 bases from J; bases unmatched to any gene: 11. Germline CDR1 reads MNHEY; CDR2 reads SVGAGI. CDR3 size: 15 residues. CDR3 in DNA: TGTGCCAGCAGTTCCTCGACAGGGGGAAATGGGAAACTGTTTTTT. Encoded protein: CASSSSTGGNGKLFF.

This clone was seen ten or more times. The chain employs TRBV19 and TRBJ1-6, with a tentative D call TRBD1 (5 bases). Germline CDR1 reads LNHDA; CDR2 reads SQIVND (reference sequence). This CDR3 comprises 16 residues. The germline V and J ends were trimmed by 10 bases and 7 bases, with 23 bases remaining between them. CDR3 DNA sequence: TGTGCCACCACTAGAACCGCGGGGCGCCAAAATTCACCCCTCCACTTT. Residues: CATTRTAGRQNSPLHF.

This chain links TRBV7-3 with TRBJ2-1; D may be TRBD1 (6 bases). Germline V CDR1 and CDR2: SGHTA, FQGTGA. Trimming pared 8 bases from V and 2 bases from J, leaving 13 bases between. This CDR3 has 14 residues. The CDR3 DNA reads as TGTGCCAGCCCCCGGGCAGGGGCCTACAATGAGCAGTTCTTC. Its translation is CASPRAGAYNEQFF.

V gene TRBV6-5 combines with J gene TRBJ1-1; 8 bases are a match to TRBD1. Unmatched junction bases numbered 4, after V lost 7 bases and J lost 0 bases. CDR1 is MNHEY and CDR2 is SVGAGI in the germline V gene. The CDR3 totals 14 residues. CDR3 DNA: TGTGCCAGCACCCGGACAGGGCTGAACACTGAAGCTTTCTTT. Its translation is CASTRTGLNTEAFF.

The J gene is TRBJ2-2, the V gene TRBV5-1, with 13 bases aligning to TRBD2. V lost 4 bases to trimming and J lost 1 base; unmatched junction nucleotides: 7. Germline CDR1 SGHRS, CDR2 YFSETQ. This CDR3 spans 18 amino acids. CDR3 protein: CASSLDRTSGGNTGELFF. CDR3 coding DNA: TGCGCCAGCAGCCTAGACCGGACTAGCGGGGGGAACACCGGGGAGCTGTTTTTT.

This chain connects TRBV5-1 to TRBJ2-6; D not certain. Germline V gene lookup returns CDR1 SGHRS and CDR2 YFSETQ. Trimming took off 0 bases at V and 4 bases at J, with 8 bases between the two ends. The CDR3 totals 15 residues. The CDR3 loop is CASSLVTSGANVLTF. The CDR3 region has the DNA TGCGCCAGCAGCTTGGTCACTTCAGGGGCCAACGTCCTGACTTTC.

The V call is TRBV3-1 (or the pseudogene TRBV3-2), the J call TRBJ2-5; tentatively, D is TRBD1 (5 bases). Germline-derived CDR1 and CDR2 are LGHDT and YNNKEL (reference sequence). Trimming pared 2 bases from V and 4 bases from J, leaving 17 bases between. CDR3 length equals 16 residues. The CDR3 spells CASSQLPSGLSETQYF. In DNA, the CDR3 is TGTGCCAGCAGCCAACTACCTTCAGGGTTATCAGAGACCCAGTACTTC.

The gene calls are TRBV4-2 and TRBJ1-5; D is ambiguous. Germline-derived CDR1 and CDR2 are LGHNA and YNFKEQ. V gave up 0 bases and J gave up 3 bases, with 6 bases separating them. This CDR3 comprises 14 residues. CDR3 loop: CASSQELANQPQHF. The DNA for the CDR3 is TGTGCCAGCAGCCAAGAATTAGCCAATCAGCCCCAGCATTTT.

The V call is TRBV6-5, the J call TRBJ2-1; 9 bases match TRBD2. V dropped 3 bases and J dropped 7; count of bases not matched to a gene: 7. The CDR3 covers 15 residues. In germline, CDR1 is MNHEY, CDR2 SVGAGI. The DNA for the CDR3 is TGTGCCAGCAGTTATTCCGGGACTAGCACGAATGAGCAGTTCTTC. Translating it yields CASSYSGTSTNEQFF.

The rearrangement joins TRBV22-1 to TRBJ2-6; the table assigns TRBD2, which was not confirmed against the DNA. TRBV22-1 is flagged as a pseudogene. There are 17 residues in the CDR3. The CDR3 DNA is TGTCCTGGGAGCCCAATGCGAAAGCGAACAAAGTCGGGCGTCCTGACTTTC. Translated: CPGSPMRKRTKSGVLTF.

This chain connects TRBV5-4 to TRBJ2-3; tentatively, D is TRBD2 (6 bases). The germline gives CDR1 SGHNT, CDR2 YYREEE (reference sequence). This CDR3 region has 15 residues. Trimming took off 3 bases at V and 5 bases at J, with 16 bases between the two ends. For the CDR3, the DNA is TGTGCCAGCAGCTCTGCGGGACGCCCGTTAGATACGCAGTATTTT. It encodes CASSSAGRPLDTQYF.

This clone was counted a single time. The chain recombines TRBV5-1 with TRBJ2-1; TRBD2 aligns across 10 bases. Trimming took 4 bases from V and 4 from J; bases not matched to a gene: 5. Germline V gene lookup returns CDR1 SGHRS and CDR2 YFSETQ. The CDR3 loop spans 15 amino acids. In DNA, the CDR3 is TGCGCCAGCAGCCAAAAGACTAGCGGGTACAATGAGCAGTTCTTC. This translates into CASSQKTSGYNEQFF.

CDR3 DNA sequence: TGTGCCAGCAGGGGGACCGGGACTAGCGGGAAGGATGAGCAGTTCTTC. Translation: CASRGTGTSGKDEQFF. V usage is TRBV28 and J usage is TRBJ2-1, with 13 bases identical to TRBD2. Germline V gene lookup returns CDR1 MDHEN and CDR2 SYDVKM. This CDR3 comprises 16 residues. The ends lost 6 bases at V and 8 bases at J; junction bases unmatched: 10.

The chain couples TRBV4-1 to TRBJ2-1; D is perhaps TRBD2 (5 bases). Looked up from germline, CDR1 is MGHRA and CDR2 is YSYEKL. The CDR3 is 16 residues long. V was pared by 3 bases and J by 4 bases, with 16 bases between. In DNA, the CDR3 is TGCGCCAGCAGCCATGTATGGCCTAGGAGGTACAATGAGCAGTTCTTC. Protein: CASSHVWPRRYNEQFF.

The chain couples TRBV19 to TRBJ1-5; no firm D call. The CDR3 loop spans 14 amino acids. Germline V gives CDR1 LNHDA, CDR2 SQIVND (reference sequence). V was pared by 5 bases and J by 11 bases, with 19 bases between. The CDR3 protein is CASSEQLTTSAQHF. Written as DNA, the CDR3 is TGTGCCAGTAGTGAACAGCTAACAACATCGGCCCAGCATTTT.

J is TRBJ1-1 and V is TRBV5-1; 10 nucleotides agree with TRBD1. The CDR3 loop spans 15 amino acids. From germline, CDR1 is SGHRS and CDR2 YFSETQ. Trimming at V came to 6 bases and at J to 0 bases, leaving 5 bases not matched to a gene. In DNA, the CDR3 is TGCGCCAGCATGCGACAGGGGGCCATGAACACTGAAGCTTTCTTT. Translation gives CASMRQGAMNTEAFF.

This chain uses TRBV19 with TRBJ1-5; D remains ambiguous. Trimming removed 3 bases at V and 4 bases at J, with 7 bases between. The CDR3 is made up of 13 amino acids. CDR1 is LNHDA, CDR2 SQIVND, per germline (reference sequence). This CDR3 reads CASSISGNQPQHF. The CDR3 DNA is TGTGCCAGTAGTATTTCGGGAAATCAGCCCCAGCATTTT.

This chain links TRBV18 with TRBJ1-1; TRBD1 might be the D (6 bases). The V end lost 1 base, the J end lost 7 bases, and 10 bases lay between the germline ends. Germline CDR1 is KGHSH and CDR2 is LQKENI. CDR3 length equals 13 residues. The DNA for the CDR3 is TGTGCCAGCTCACCACTAAGGGGGAATGAAGCTTTCTTT. Translated: CASSPLRGNEAFF.

The chain carries TRBV5-1 and TRBJ2-1, with 12 bases fitting TRBD2. The ends lost 3 bases at V and 6 bases at J; junction bases unmatched: 4. The germline V gene encodes CDR1 SGHRS and CDR2 YFSETQ. The CDR3 extends over 15 amino acids. The CDR3 here is CASSSTSGRVNEQFF. CDR3 nucleotide sequence: TGCGCCAGCAGCTCGACTAGCGGGAGAGTCAATGAGCAGTTCTTC. Looking up the rest from reference TRBV5-1 and TRBJ2-1 gives the full variable domain: KAGVTQTPRYLIKTRGQQVTLSCSPISGHRSVSWYQQTPGQGLQFLFEYFSETQRNKGNFPGRFSGRQFSNSRSEMNVSTLELGDSALYLCASSSTSGRVNEQFFGPGTRLTVL.

A few counts support this clone. The chain employs TRBV19 and TRBJ1-2; 10 positions agree with TRBD1. Germline values: CDR1 LNHDA, CDR2 SQIVND (reference sequence). This CDR3 contains 15 residues. V was pared by 5 bases and J by 2 bases, with 5 bases of the junction left unmatched. Written as DNA, the CDR3 is TGTGCCAGTAGTCCCCGGGACAGGGGAAACTATGGCTACACCTTC. This sequence encodes CASSPRDRGNYGYTF.

The gene calls are TRBV7-6 and TRBJ2-7; 8 bases match TRBD2. The CDR3 contains 15 residues. Trimming removed 5 bases from V and 6 bases from J; junction bases left unmatched: 12. Germline lookup yields CDR1 SGHVS and CDR2 FNYEAQ. The CDR3 protein is CASSEASTSVVEQYF. In DNA form, the CDR3 reads TGTGCCAGCAGCGAAGCCTCGACTAGCGTGGTCGAGCAGTACTTC.

The table lists this clone with a few counts. The V call is TRBV11-2, the J call TRBJ2-7; tentatively, D is TRBD2 (6 bases). CDR1 and CDR2 from the germline V gene are SGHAT and FQNNGV. The CDR3 contains 12 residues. CDR3 amino acids: CASGRASYEQYF. CDR3 sequence (DNA): TGTGCTAGCGGCAGGGCTTCCTACGAGCAGTACTTC.

The chain carries TRBV5-4 and TRBJ1-1; TRBD1 matches at 9 bases. V trimming: 0 bases; J trimming: 8 bases; junction bases outside the gene matches: 5. This CDR3 is 14 amino acids long. Germline V gene sequence: CDR1 SGHNT, CDR2 YYREEE (reference sequence). The CDR3 sequence: CASSLVGTGKEAFF. In nucleotides, the CDR3 is TGTGCCAGCAGCTTGGTTGGGACAGGGAAGGAAGCTTTCTTT.

The chain carries TRBV30 and TRBJ1-1; 10 nucleotides line up with TRBD1. J lost 0 bases, V lost 0 bases, and 13 bases had no gene match. Per the germline V gene, CDR1 is GTSNPN and CDR2 is SVGIG (reference sequence). The CDR3 contains 19 residues. This CDR3 reads CAWSVRDRGRGPLNTEAFF. The CDR3 region has the DNA TGTGCCTGGAGTGTACGGGACAGGGGTAGGGGGCCTTTGAACACTGAAGCTTTCTTT.

The genes are TRBV7-8 and TRBJ1-2; D is possibly TRBD1 (5 bases). CDR3 length equals 16 residues. Trimming left V 4 bases short and J 5 bases short, with 20 bases between. CDR1 and CDR2 (germline): SGHVS, FQNEAQ. This CDR3 reads CASSSSAGDLGYGYTF. The CDR3 DNA sequence: TGTGCCAGCAGCTCCTCGGCGGGGGATTTGGGGTATGGCTACACCTTC.

The V gene is TRBV11-1, the J gene TRBJ2-7; 7 bases fit TRBD1. This CDR3 spans 15 amino acids. With V trimmed by 0 bases and J by 5 bases, 7 bases remained unmatched. Germline values: CDR1 SGHAT, CDR2 FQDESV (reference sequence). CDR3 bases: TGTGCCAGCAGCTTAGCGACAGGGTTTAGCGACGAGCAGTACTTC. Encoded protein: CASSLATGFSDEQYF.

This clone was picked up a small number of times. This chain uses TRBV5-6 with TRBJ2-1; TRBD2 aligns across 7 bases. This CDR3 is 16 amino acids long. V dropped 0 bases and J dropped 3; count of bases not matched to a gene: 6. CDR1 is SGHDT, CDR2 YYEEEE, per germline. CDR3 amino acids: CASSLAVAGYYNEQFF. CDR3 sequence (DNA): TGTGCCAGCAGCTTGGCCGTAGCGGGTTACTACAATGAGCAGTTCTTC.

The rearrangement uses TRBV5-4 and TRBJ1-2, with D unclear. This CDR3 contains 12 residues. Trimming stripped 4 bases from V and 6 bases from J, with 10 bases between. Germline CDR1 is SGHNT and CDR2 is YYREEE (reference sequence). CDR3 coding DNA: TGTGCCAGCAGCAGTATCGGTAATGGCTACACCTTC. Translated: CASSSIGNGYTF.